This TCR beta chain was documented in a study of T cell repertoires in cytomegalovirus infection. CDR3 size: 16 residues. Per germline, CDR1 SGHTA and CDR2 FQGNSA. The trim removed 6 bases at V and 2 bases at J, leaving 7 bases unmatched. Via MiXCR, TCRdb re-called the reads, giving one row per CDR3 protein. The sample yields about 280,000 distinct CDR3 sequences, approximately 22% seen once. This clonotype was counted ten times or more. Its antigen is currently unknown. This receptor was identified in a human donor in good health (CMV status not recorded). Some clones in this sample may be carry-over from other donors' samples. The rearrangement links TRBV7-2 to TRBJ2-5; 12 bases are a match to TRBD2. Material: cultured PBMCs, obtained from culture after CMV antigen stimulation. The CDR3 loop is CASRLAGGPLQETQYF. CDR3 DNA: TGTGCCAGCAGGCTAGCGGGAGGGCCGCTGCAAGAGACCCAGTACTTC.